This passage covers 23 T cell receptor beta chains from one sample sequenced in a study of T-cell memory formation after mild COVID-19. TCRdb recomputed calls from the 5' RACE reads with MiXCR, one row per CDR3 protein. The repertoire includes around 390,000 distinct CDR3 sequences, about 15% of them detected once, and about 22% sits in the top ten. Sequenced sample: PBMCs or a T cell subset sorted from them (not recorded which). The receptors were gathered from a young man who had mild COVID-19 (a few samples of this study predate the infection). Cell type and time point are not known.

This clonotype was seen a handful of times. This chain links TRBV6-5 with TRBJ1-6; 9 nucleotides align to TRBD1. The CDR3 runs to 13 residues. Germline V lookup: CDR1 MNHEY, CDR2 SVGAGI. Germline trimming cut 4 bases from V and 9 bases from J; bases unmatched to any gene: 1. The CDR3 DNA follows: TGTGCCAGCAGTTCACAGGGGGCTTCACCCCTCCACTTT. Protein sequence: CASSSQGASPLHF.

This chain uses TRBV6-5 with TRBJ2-3; 7 bases fit TRBD2. The CDR3 is 18 amino acids. Germline CDR1 reads MNHEY; CDR2 reads SVGAGI. V dropped 0 bases and J dropped 5; count of bases not matched to a gene: 14. CDR3: CASSYSIYPSGGIDTQYF. The CDR3 coding sequence is TGTGCCAGCAGTTACTCGATCTACCCCTCGGGGGGAATAGATACGCAGTATTTT.

The chain links TRBV7-8 to TRBJ1-2; 8 nucleotides match TRBD1. V dropped 4 bases and J dropped 4; count of bases not matched to a gene: 8. CDR1 and CDR2 from the germline V gene are SGHVS and FQNEAQ. This CDR3 comprises 15 residues. The CDR3 DNA reads as TGTGCCAGCAGCTCCCCAGGGGGCGCCGGCTATGGCTACACCTTC. This encodes CASSSPGGAGYGYTF.

This clonotype was seen only a few times. The chain is built from TRBV4-1 and TRBJ1-2, with a possible D match to TRBD1 (5 bases). V gave up 0 bases and J gave up 1 base, with 9 bases separating them. This CDR3 spans 15 amino acids. Germline CDR1 is MGHRA and CDR2 is YSYEKL. The CDR3 sequence: CASSQDPQVNYGYTF. In DNA, the CDR3 is TGCGCCAGCAGCCAAGACCCACAGGTTAACTATGGCTACACCTTC.

The J gene is TRBJ2-1, the V gene TRBV4-1, with D unclear. Trimming left V 1 base short and J 4 bases short, with 11 bases between. This CDR3 is built from 15 residues. The V gene's germline CDR1 is MGHRA and CDR2 YSYEKL. The chain's CDR3 is CASSQGRNPYNEQFF. For the CDR3, the DNA is TGCGCCAGCAGCCAAGGCAGGAATCCGTACAATGAGCAGTTCTTC.

The gene calls are TRBV15 and TRBJ1-1; D perhaps matches TRBD1 (6 bases). The CDR3 loop spans 14 amino acids. Trimming left V 6 bases short and J 1 base short, with 12 bases between. CDR1 and CDR2 from the germline V gene are LNHNV and YYDKDF (reference sequence). The CDR3 protein is CATRGDTQNTEAFF. CDR3 DNA: TGTGCCACCAGGGGGGACACCCAGAACACTGAAGCTTTCTTT.

CDR3 loop: CASSAWDRGHSPLHF. The CDR3 bases are TGTGCCAGCAGCGCCTGGGACAGGGGCCATTCACCCCTCCACTTT. J is TRBJ1-6 and V is TRBV9; 10 nucleotides match TRBD1. This CDR3 spans 15 amino acids. V trimming: 3 bases; J trimming: 8 bases; junction bases outside the gene matches: 5. Germline CDR1 reads SGDLS; CDR2 reads YYNGEE.

This clonotype showed up just a few times. The genes are TRBV10-3 and TRBJ2-3; TRBD2 matches at 8 bases. Trimming at V came to 7 bases and at J to 3 bases, leaving 15 bases not matched to a gene. This CDR3 is built from 17 residues. Germline V CDR1 and CDR2: ENHRY, SYGVKD. CDR3 region: CAITPNRGGGGTDTQYF. DNA for the CDR3: TGTGCCATCACTCCTAATCGGGGGGGTGGAGGTACAGATACGCAGTATTTT.

There are many counts of this clonotype. The V call is TRBV5-4, the J call TRBJ1-1; TRBD1 agrees at 11 bases. With 4 bases clipped from V and 4 bases from J, the junction kept 12 bases outside the gene matches. Germline V gene data show CDR1 as SGHNT and CDR2 as YYREEE (reference sequence). The CDR3 loop spans 17 amino acids. As DNA, the CDR3 is TGTGCCAGCAGCCGCGCCGGGACAGGGGGTTTGGGCACTGAAGCTTTCTTT. Its protein is CASSRAGTGGLGTEAFF.

The gene calls are TRBV7-9 and TRBJ1-2; a possible D gene is TRBD1 (6 bases). V lost 6 bases and J 8 bases, leaving 13 bases between the germline ends. The CDR3 totals 12 residues. CDR1 is SEHNR and CDR2 is FQNEAQ in the germline V gene (reference sequence). The CDR3 loop reads CASRLTGRGYTF. The CDR3 DNA reads TGTGCCAGCAGATTAACAGGGCGCGGCTACACCTTC. Combining the CDR3 with reference TRBV7-9 and TRBJ1-2 gives the whole variable domain DTGVSQNPRHKITKRGQNVTFRCDPISEHNRLYWYRQTLGQGPEFLTYFQNEAQLEKSRLLSDRFSAERPKGSFSTLEIQRTEQGDSAMYLCASRLTGRGYTFGSGTRLTVV.

The chain combines TRBV4-2 with TRBJ2-1; possibly TRBD2 for D (6 bases). This CDR3 has 15 residues. Trimming removed 4 bases at V and 6 bases at J, with 16 bases between. Germline CDR1 reads LGHNA; CDR2 reads YNFKEQ. This chain's CDR3 is CASSLKRKRVNEQFF. In DNA form, the CDR3 reads TGTGCCAGCAGCCTTAAAAGGAAGCGGGTCAATGAGCAGTTCTTC.

This clonotype was picked up a small number of times. The DNA for the CDR3 is TGCGCCAGCAGCTTGGGGGCAGGGGACCCCTCCTACGAGCAGTACGTC. The encoded protein is CASSLGAGDPSYEQYV. This chain uses TRBV5-1 with TRBJ2-7; TRBD1 is a possible D gene (6 bases). The CDR3 has 16 residues. Germline-derived CDR1 and CDR2 are SGHRS and YFSETQ. V lost 0 bases and J 0 bases, leaving 13 bases between the germline ends.

The chain links TRBV7-2 to TRBJ1-4; D is possibly TRBD1 (5 bases). V lost 4 bases, J lost 2 bases, and 14 bases lay in between. Germline-derived CDR1 and CDR2 are SGHTA and FQGNSA. There are 16 residues in the CDR3. The CDR3 DNA sequence: TGTGCCAGCAGCTCCCAGGGTCCTTACACTAATGAAAAACTGTTTTTT. Protein: CASSSQGPYTNEKLFF.

The chain is built from TRBV7-2 and TRBJ2-4; D perhaps matches TRBD1 (5 bases). This CDR3 has 18 residues. From germline, CDR1 is SGHTA and CDR2 FQGNSA. Trimming removed 1 base from V and 0 bases from J, with 16 bases in between. CDR3 in amino acids: CASSLGAARGRAKNIQYF. CDR3 coding DNA: TGTGCCAGCAGCTTAGGGGCTGCAAGGGGAAGAGCCAAAAACATTCAGTACTTC.

This CDR3 reads CASTSGTGSWNSPLHF. CDR3 DNA: TGTGCCAGCACCTCCGGGACAGGGTCGTGGAATTCACCCCTCCACTTT. The gene calls are TRBV5-4 and TRBJ1-6; 9 positions agree with TRBD1. The germline V gene encodes CDR1 SGHNT and CDR2 YYREEE (reference sequence). This CDR3 spans 16 amino acids. Unmatched junction bases numbered 11, after V lost 6 bases and J lost 7 bases.

The chain employs TRBV10-3 and TRBJ2-1; TRBD1 matches 9 bases. The CDR3 spans 13 residues. Trimming at V came to 8 bases and at J to 2 bases, leaving 1 base not matched to a gene. Germline loops: CDR1 ENHRY, CDR2 SYGVKD. The CDR3: CAIGQGPYNEQFF. The DNA of the CDR3 is TGTGCCATCGGACAGGGGCCCTACAATGAGCAGTTCTTC.

The chain joins TRBV27 to TRBJ1-2, with 7 bases aligning to TRBD1. There are 15 residues in the CDR3. The J segment lost 3 bases and the V segment lost 6 bases, leaving 10 bases of the junction unmatched. Germline V CDR1 and CDR2: MNHEY, SMNVEV (reference sequence). The CDR3 DNA reads as TGTGCCAGCAGGACTAGAACCGGGACAGACTATGGCTACACCTTC. Its translation is CASRTRTGTDYGYTF.

The chain joins TRBV4-1 to TRBJ1-5; no clear D gene. V lost 2 bases, J lost 5 bases, and 10 bases lay in between. Germline values: CDR1 MGHRA, CDR2 YSYEKL. The CDR3 extends over 14 amino acids. The CDR3 loop reads CASSQPGSYQPQHF. The CDR3 region has the DNA TGCGCCAGCAGCCAACCAGGTTCCTATCAGCCCCAGCATTTT.

The chain combines TRBV4-2 with TRBJ2-5; 7 bases line up with TRBD2. Germline trimming cut 4 bases from V and 2 bases from J; bases unmatched to any gene: 4. This CDR3 is 14 amino acids long. Germline-derived CDR1 and CDR2 are LGHNA and YNFKEQ. Here the CDR3 DNA reads TGTGCCAGCAGCCGGGGACTACCGCAAGAGACCCAGTACTTC. This sequence encodes CASSRGLPQETQYF.

This sequence joins TRBV7-9 and TRBJ2-2; no reliable D call. The germline V and J ends were trimmed by 6 bases and 5 bases, with 4 bases remaining between them. CDR3 length: 11 residues. CDR1 is SEHNR and CDR2 is FQNEAQ in the germline V gene (reference sequence). The CDR3 loop reads CASRRTGELFF. The CDR3 DNA follows: TGTGCCAGCAGAAGAACCGGGGAGCTGTTTTTT.

This sequence joins TRBV13 and TRBJ1-1; 8 bases map to TRBD1. The germline V gene has CDR1 PRHDT and CDR2 FYEKMQ (reference sequence). The junction had 2 bases not matched to a gene; V was cut back by 5 bases and J by 6 bases. The CDR3 runs to 12 residues. CDR3 region: CASSRTGSEAFF. CDR3 in DNA: TGTGCCAGCAGCAGGACAGGGTCTGAAGCTTTCTTT.

V gene TRBV5-6 combines with J gene TRBJ1-1; D is ambiguous. V was pared by 4 bases and J by 5 bases, with 15 bases between. CDR1 and CDR2 (germline): SGHDT, YYEEEE. There are 14 residues in the CDR3. Written as DNA, the CDR3 is TGTGCCAGCAGCCAAAGGACGTCGGGAACTGAAGCTTTCTTT. It yields the protein CASSQRTSGTEAFF.

The chain uses TRBV10-1 and TRBJ2-7; 8 bases line up with TRBD1. V shed 5 bases and J 1 base; nucleotides not matched to a gene: 10. Germline V CDR1 and CDR2: WNHNN, SYGVQD (reference sequence). CDR3 length: 16 residues. CDR3 nucleotides: TGCGCCAGCAGTTCGGGACAGGACTCCTGGTCCTACGAGCAGTACTTC. As protein: CASSSGQDSWSYEQYF.